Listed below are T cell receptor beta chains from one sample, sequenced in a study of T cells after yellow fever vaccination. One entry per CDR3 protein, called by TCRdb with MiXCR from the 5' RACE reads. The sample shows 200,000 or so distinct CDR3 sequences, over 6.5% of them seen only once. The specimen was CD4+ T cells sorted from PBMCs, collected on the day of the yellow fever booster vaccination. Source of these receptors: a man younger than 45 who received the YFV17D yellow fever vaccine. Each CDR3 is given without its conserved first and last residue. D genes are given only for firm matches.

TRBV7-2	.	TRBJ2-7	ASSFGTAAYEQY
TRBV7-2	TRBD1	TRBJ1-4	ASSWRTGSEKLF
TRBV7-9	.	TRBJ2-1	ASSSSWGGANEQF
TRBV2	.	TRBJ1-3	ASSEGTNSGNTIY
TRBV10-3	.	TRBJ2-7	AISALFGVGSYEQY
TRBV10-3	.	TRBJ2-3	ATTLSDTDTQY
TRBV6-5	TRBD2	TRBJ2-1	ASSSAGTRLNEQF
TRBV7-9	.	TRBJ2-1	ASSLVPTGNEQF
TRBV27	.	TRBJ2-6	ASSFGLSSGASVLT
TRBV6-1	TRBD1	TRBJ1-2	ASREQGALNGYT
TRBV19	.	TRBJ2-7	ASSNVAYEQY
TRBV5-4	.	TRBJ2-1	ASSAPREVNEQF
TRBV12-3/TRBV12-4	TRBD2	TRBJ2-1	ASRSGLAGGEDEQF
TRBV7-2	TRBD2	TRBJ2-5	ASSLGRTSGGQETQY
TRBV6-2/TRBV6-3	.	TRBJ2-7	ASSSNRRVRNEQY
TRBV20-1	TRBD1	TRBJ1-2	RTDRPTYGYT